This T cell receptor (beta chain) appears in the sequencing data of a study of PD-L1 blockade in urothelial cancer. Background on the study: Atezolizumab, begun by patients around 2014, was given at 1,200 mg intravenously every 3 weeks. Specimens of blood held a median count of approximately 150,000 T cells. Blood analysis took place 3 weeks (second dose) and 6 weeks after treatment start.

The assay was immunoSEQ multiplex PCR, and TCRdb's table has in-frame clones only and misses some. The table records about 87,000 clones, more than 70% of them present only once. Time point in this sample: pretreatment peripheral blood. Locally advanced or metastatic urothelial carcinoma affected the patients. Specimen: PBMCs, collected around atezolizumab (anti-PD-L1) treatment. The clonotype originates from a woman older than 75 with urothelial cancer.

The CDR3: CAVRGAGNPSGANVLTF. DNA of the CDR3: TGTGCCGTCCGAGGAGCGGGGAACCCCTCTGGGGCCAACGTCCTGACTTTC. This chain joins TRBV19 and TRBJ2-6; TRBD2 matches at 7 bases. After removal of 11 bases from V and 0 bases from J, the junction contained 13 bases not matched to a gene. The CDR3 is 17 amino acids. Germline assignment: CDR1 LNHDA and CDR2 SQIVND (reference sequence).